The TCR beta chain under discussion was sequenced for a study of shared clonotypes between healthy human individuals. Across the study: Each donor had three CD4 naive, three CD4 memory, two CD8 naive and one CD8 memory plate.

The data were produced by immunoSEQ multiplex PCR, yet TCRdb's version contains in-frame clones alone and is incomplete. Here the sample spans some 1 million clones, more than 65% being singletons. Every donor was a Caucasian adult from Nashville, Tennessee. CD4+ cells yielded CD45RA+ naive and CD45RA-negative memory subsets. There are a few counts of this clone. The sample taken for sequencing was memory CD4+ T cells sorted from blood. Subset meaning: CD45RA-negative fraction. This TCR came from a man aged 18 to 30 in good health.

CDR3 in amino acids: CASSLPGGLPGQFF. The CDR3 bases are TGTGCCAGCAGTTTACCGGGGGGGCTTCCGGGGCAGTTCTTC. V and J are TRBV28 and TRBJ2-1; 8 bases line up with TRBD2. CDR3 length: 14 residues. Germline CDR1 is MDHEN and CDR2 is SYDVKM. J lost 12 bases, V lost 2 bases, and 9 bases had no gene match.